These 2 T cell receptor beta chains were sequenced from one sample in a study of shared clonotypes between healthy human individuals. TCRdb's copy holds only in-frame clones and misses some; the assay was immunoSEQ multiplex PCR. The profile shows about half a million clones, less than 85% of them singletons. The sequencing input was PBMCs. The receptors originated from a woman aged 40 to 49 in good health. Some clones in this sample may be carry-over from other donors' samples.

The J gene is TRBJ1-1, the V gene TRBV5-5; D is undetermined. CDR1 and CDR2 from the germline V gene are SGHKS and YYEKEE (reference sequence). The CDR3 sequence is 17 residues long. V was cut by 0 bases and J by 1 base, with 16 bases left in between. As DNA, the CDR3 is TGTGCCAGCAGCTTGGTCCCCACACCGGAAGGGAACACTGAAGCTTTCTTT. Its translation is CASSLVPTPEGNTEAFF.

The J gene is TRBJ2-5, the V gene TRBV4-3; unclear D gene. The germline V and J ends were trimmed by 0 bases and 5 bases, with 16 bases remaining between them. There are 16 residues in the CDR3. Germline CDR1 is LGHNA and CDR2 is YSLEER. CDR3 region: CASSQEAAAGWETQYF. The CDR3 nucleotides are TGCGCCAGCAGCCAAGAAGCCGCCGCCGGGTGGGAGACCCAGTACTTC.